Below, 14 T cell receptor beta chains from the same sample are listed, as sequenced in a study of T cells in Graves' hyperthyroidism and ophthalmopathy. RNA transcripts gave rise to amplified TCR beta CDR3 regions. Using the HTBI primer set, a first-round RT-PCR was run on the TCR CDR3. TCRdb independently ran MiXCR on the multiplex PCR reads; one entry per CDR3 protein. The sample records under 450,000 distinct CDR3 sequences, roughly 14% being singletons. Material: blood. Receptors originate from a man aged 25 to 45 with Graves' hyperthyroidism that later progressed to Graves' ophthalmopathy.

On this clonotype itself: Since a much larger clone is just one base distant, this may be a read error. The chain links TRBV6-1 to TRBJ2-7; D gene ambiguous. This CDR3 comprises 12 residues. The germline gives CDR1 MNHNS, CDR2 SASEGT. The V and J ends lost 4 bases and 3 bases respectively, with 7 bases between them. CDR3 loop: CASSGLHYEQYF. Here the CDR3 DNA reads TGTGCCAGCAGTGGACTCCACTACGAGCAGTACTTC.

This clonotype was observed a handful of times. The chain carries TRBV20-1 and TRBJ2-4, with a tentative D call TRBD2 (7 bases). Trimming left V 2 bases short and J 5 bases short, with 13 bases between. The CDR3 spans 14 residues. The germline V gene encodes CDR1 DFQATT and CDR2 SNEGSKA (reference sequence). The CDR3 loop is CSARLRGQENIQYF. The DNA for the CDR3 is TGCAGTGCTAGACTGCGGGGGCAGGAAAACATTCAGTACTTC.

The chain links TRBV12-3 or TRBV12-4 to TRBJ2-7; D call uncertain. CDR3 length equals 14 residues. V shed 3 bases and J shed 3 bases, with 12 bases lying between them. The CDR3 loop is CASSFGSFFYEQYF. CDR3 nucleotide sequence: TGTGCCAGCAGTTTCGGGTCTTTCTTCTACGAGCAGTACTTC.

In its sample, this clonotype was seen many times. The chain employs TRBV6-2 or TRBV6-3 and TRBJ2-7; TRBD2 agrees at 7 bases. The CDR3 has 16 residues. Per the germline V gene, CDR1 is MNHEY and CDR2 is SVGEGT. The J segment lost 0 bases and the V segment lost 0 bases, leaving 5 bases of the junction unmatched. The chain's CDR3 is CASSYSAGGSSYEQYF. CDR3 coding DNA: TGTGCCAGCAGTTACTCGGCCGGCGGGAGCTCCTACGAGCAGTACTTC.

V usage is TRBV20-1 and J usage is TRBJ2-7, with D perhaps TRBD2 (6 bases). V was cut by 6 bases and J by 3 bases, with 18 bases left in between. This CDR3 has 14 amino acids. The germline gives CDR1 DFQATT, CDR2 SNEGSKA (reference sequence). The chain's CDR3 is CSAPPAGRLYEQYF. The CDR3 nucleotides are TGCAGTGCCCCGCCGGCGGGACGCCTCTACGAGCAGTACTTC.

To note about this clonotype: A read error may explain this, as a much larger clone is one base away. The chain employs TRBV6-1 and TRBJ2-2; 9 nucleotides line up with TRBD1. Germline V gene sequence: CDR1 MNHNS, CDR2 SASEGT. CDR3 length equals 18 residues. CDR3 in DNA: TGTGCCAACAGTGAAAATTTATGGGACAGGGCCCACACCGGGGAGCTGTTTTTT. It is translated as CANSENLWDRAHTGELFF.

The table lists this clonotype with many counts. The V gene is TRBV12-3 or TRBV12-4, the J gene TRBJ2-7, with 9 bases matching TRBD2. V lost 3 bases, J lost 6 bases, and 6 bases stayed unmatched. The CDR3 runs to 14 residues. The CDR3 DNA sequence: TGTGCCAGCAGTTTGGTGCGGGGGGGCGGCGAGCAGTACTTC. It translates to CASSLVRGGGEQYF.

The chain employs TRBV27 and TRBJ1-5; 8 nucleotides match TRBD1. With V trimmed by 6 bases and J by 0 bases, 4 bases remained unmatched. The CDR3 covers 15 residues. Germline V gene sequence: CDR1 MNHEY, CDR2 SMNVEV (reference sequence). CDR3 nucleotides: TGTGCCAGCAGACCGACAGGGGATAGCAATCAGCCCCAGCATTTT. Translation: CASRPTGDSNQPQHF.

This clonotype showed up just a few times. The genes are TRBV5-6 and TRBJ2-7; D might be TRBD1 or TRBD2, each matching 5 bases. Trimming removed 2 bases at V and 3 bases at J, with 21 bases between. The CDR3 is 17 amino acids. The germline CDR1 and CDR2 sequences are SGHDT and YYEEEE. CDR3 in DNA: TGTGCCAGCAGCTTCCACCTCTCGGGGCTAAGGAGCTACGAGCAGTACTTC. Translated, it gives CASSFHLSGLRSYEQYF. Based on the CDR3 plus reference TRBV5-6 and TRBJ2-7, the full variable domain is DAGVTQSPTHLIKTRGQQVTLRCSPKSGHDTVSWYQQALGQGPQFIFQYYEEEERQRGNFPDRFSGHQFPNYSSELNVNALLLGDSALYLCASSFHLSGLRSYEQYFGPGTRLTVT.

The J gene is TRBJ1-1, the V gene TRBV5-5; D is undetermined. Germline V gene data show CDR1 as SGHKS and CDR2 as YYEKEE (reference sequence). V was cut by 4 bases and J by 14 bases, with 15 bases left in between. The CDR3 extends over 11 amino acids. Written as DNA, the CDR3 is TGTGCCAGCAGCCCGGCCGAGGAGCTATTCTTT. Residues: CASSPAEELFF.

The chain carries TRBV12-3 or TRBV12-4 and TRBJ1-1, with D perhaps TRBD1 (5 bases). Trimming took 5 bases from V and 4 from J, leaving 14 bases between them. The CDR3 has 14 amino acids. The CDR3 protein is CASSPMGEVTEAFF. CDR3 DNA sequence: TGTGCCAGCAGTCCTATGGGGGAAGTCACTGAAGCTTTCTTT.

V usage is TRBV2 and J usage is TRBJ2-6, with D unclear. The germline gives CDR1 SNHLY, CDR2 FYNNEI. V was clipped by 3 bases and J by 2 bases, with 20 bases between them. The CDR3 has 19 residues. CDR3 region: CASSDPPQVPLAGANVLTF. The CDR3 nucleotides read TGTGCCAGCAGTGATCCCCCGCAGGTCCCACTCGCTGGGGCCAACGTCCTGACTTTC.

In DNA, the CDR3 is TGCGCCAGCAGCTTGTACTCAATAATAGAGAACACTGAAGCTTTCTTT. This encodes CASSLYSIIENTEAFF. V gene TRBV5-1 combines with J gene TRBJ1-1; D is undetermined. The V end lost 1 base, the J end lost 1 base, and 14 bases lay between the germline ends. This CDR3 has 16 amino acids. The germline CDR1 and CDR2 sequences are SGHRS and YFSETQ.

This clonotype occurred a few times. The J gene is TRBJ2-1, the V gene TRBV5-1, with 15 bases matching TRBD2. Germline loops: CDR1 SGHRS, CDR2 YFSETQ. Trimming removed 4 bases from V and 2 bases from J; junction bases left unmatched: 13. The CDR3 is made up of 20 amino acids. Written as DNA, the CDR3 is TGCGCCAGCAGCCCCTACGTCATGGGACTAGCGGGGGGACCCTACAATGAGCAGTTCTTC. Protein sequence: CASSPYVMGLAGGPYNEQFF.